This TCR beta chain was sequenced during a study of T cell repertoires in cytomegalovirus infection. Overall study: Public TCR beta signatures indicated both CMV infection and matching HLA type.

One entry per CDR3 protein results from TCRdb running MiXCR on the reads. The profile shows about a million distinct CDR3 sequences, approximately 31% of them singletons. As to this clonotype: The antigen is not known.

General study results and limits: Summed frequency of shared TCR beta families picked out CMV carriers who also had the relevant HLA. The ex vivo response showed dominance by HLA-C-restricted CMV-specific TCR beta clonotypes.

Material: cultured CD8+ T cells from PBMCs, obtained from culture after CMV antigen stimulation. The source is a human donor in good health (CMV status not recorded). Some clones in this sample may be carry-over from other donors' samples.

The CDR3 here is CASTLGWGRNGNSPLHF. CDR3 DNA sequence: TGTGCCAGCACCCTCGGATGGGGGCGTAATGGTAATTCACCCCTCCACTTT. The chain uses TRBV27 and TRBJ1-6, with D tentatively TRBD1 (6 bases). V lost 7 bases and J 6 bases, leaving 22 bases between the germline ends. The CDR3 covers 17 residues. The V gene's germline CDR1 is MNHEY and CDR2 SMNVEV (reference sequence).